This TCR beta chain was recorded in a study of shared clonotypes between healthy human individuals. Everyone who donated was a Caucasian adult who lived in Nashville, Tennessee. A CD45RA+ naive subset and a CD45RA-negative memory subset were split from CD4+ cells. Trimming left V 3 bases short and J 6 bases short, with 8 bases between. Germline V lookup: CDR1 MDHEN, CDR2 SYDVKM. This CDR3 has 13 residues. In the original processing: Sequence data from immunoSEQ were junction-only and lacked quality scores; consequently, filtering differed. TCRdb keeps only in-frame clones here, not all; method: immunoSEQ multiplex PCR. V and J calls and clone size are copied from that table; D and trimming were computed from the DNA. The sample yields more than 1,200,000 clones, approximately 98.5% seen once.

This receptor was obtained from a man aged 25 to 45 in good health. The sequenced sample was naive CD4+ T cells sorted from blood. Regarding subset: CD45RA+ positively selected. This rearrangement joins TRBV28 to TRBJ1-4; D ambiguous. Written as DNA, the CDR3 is TGTGCCAGCAGTTTGTACGTGTATGAAAAACTGTTTTTT. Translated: CASSLYVYEKLFF.